What follows are 20 T cell receptor beta chains derived from one specimen sequenced in a study of cytomegalovirus exposure and HLA in healthy donors. The PCR contained 60 Vbeta and 13 Jbeta primers. Clones were sequenced by immunoSEQ multiplex PCR, and TCRdb holds only the in-frame ones, with some missing. The repertoire consists of more than 90,000 clones, with 70% to 85% occurring once and the leading ten covering 4.5% to 5%. The source material was PBMCs. These receptors originate from a man aged 50 to 60 in good health and CMV-seropositive.

The DNA for the CDR3 is TGTGCCAGCAGCAAACTGACAATAACTAGAGGGACCGGGGAGCTGTTTTTT. This gives the protein CASSKLTITRGTGELFF. The V and J genes are TRBV14 and TRBJ2-2, with D maybe TRBD2 (5 bases). The length of the CDR3 is 17 residues. Germline V gene lookup returns CDR1 SGHDN and CDR2 FVKESK. V lost 5 bases to trimming and J lost 5 bases, with 21 bases between them. Combining the CDR3 with reference TRBV14 and TRBJ2-2 gives the whole variable domain EAGVTQFPSHSVIEKGQTVTLRCDPISGHDNLYWYRRVMGKEIKFLLHFVKESKQDESGMPNNRFLAERTGGTYSTLKVQPAELEDSGVYFCASSKLTITRGTGELFFGEGSRLTVL.

This clone has just a few counts. CDR3 nucleotide sequence: TGTGCCAGCAGCACGACAGGGTGGGGGGCAGATACGCAGTATTTT. This codes for CASSTTGWGADTQYF. This rearrangement joins TRBV11-2 to TRBJ2-3, with a weak D call TRBD1 (7 bases). Germline CDR1 SGHAT, CDR2 FQNNGV. The CDR3 runs 15 residues. Trimming took off 5 bases at V and 4 bases at J, with 16 bases between the two ends.

The chain is built from TRBV9 and TRBJ2-3, with TRBD2 matching 12 bases. Germline V lookup: CDR1 SGDLS, CDR2 YYNGEE. With V trimmed by 5 bases and J by 0 bases, 10 bases remained unmatched. The CDR3 runs 18 residues. The CDR3 loop reads CASSDTSGGSSSTDTQYF. The CDR3 bases are TGTGCCAGCAGTGATACTAGCGGGGGGTCCTCTAGCACAGATACGCAGTATTTT.

The rearrangement uses TRBV5-6 and TRBJ2-5; possibly TRBD1 for D (6 bases). The J call is in doubt because the DNA end fits TRBJ2-7 better. The germline V gene has CDR1 SGHDT and CDR2 YYEEEE. The CDR3 extends over 14 amino acids. DNA of the CDR3: TGTGCCAGCAGCTTGGTGGCAGGGGTCCACGAGCAGTACTTC. This gives the protein CASSLVAGVHEQYF.

The chain is built from TRBV6-1 and TRBJ1-4; 9 bases align to TRBD1. Looked up from germline, CDR1 is MNHNS and CDR2 is SASEGT. The V segment lost 4 bases and the J segment 2 bases; nucleotides outside the gene matches: 2. The CDR3 runs to 15 residues. The CDR3 reads CASSAQGATNEKLFF. In DNA, the CDR3 is TGTGCCAGCAGTGCACAGGGGGCGACTAATGAAAAACTGTTTTTT.

This clone occurred a few times. The chain has TRBV2 and TRBJ1-2, with TRBD1 identical over 9 bases. V lost 5 bases, J lost 4 bases, and 11 bases stayed unmatched. Germline V gives CDR1 SNHLY, CDR2 FYNNEI. This CDR3 is 16 amino acids long. The CDR3 DNA follows: TGTGCCAGCAGTACGCGGGGTACAGGGGGCGGCTATGGCTACACCTTC. This gives the protein CASSTRGTGGGYGYTF.

This sequence joins TRBV5-5 and TRBJ2-7; TRBD1 is a possible D gene (6 bases). Looked up from germline, CDR1 is SGHKS and CDR2 is YYEKEE (reference sequence). The ends were cut back, 1 base at V and 4 bases at J, with 12 bases in the middle. The CDR3 totals 14 residues. The DNA of the CDR3 is TGTGCCAGCAGCTTGCCCGGGACACTGTACGAGCAGTACTTC. This gives the protein CASSLPGTLYEQYF. Complete variable domain (other parts from reference TRBV5-5 and TRBJ2-7): DAGVTQSPTHLIKTRGQQVTLRCSPISGHKSVSWYQQVLGQGPQFIFQYYEKEERGRGNFPDRFSARQFPNYSSELNVNALLLGDSALYLCASSLPGTLYEQYFGPGTRLTVT.

The CDR3 protein is CASSFGTDHQPQHF. Written as DNA, the CDR3 is TGCGCCAGCAGCTTCGGGACAGATCATCAGCCCCAGCATTTT. V is TRBV5-1 and J is TRBJ1-5; 7 nucleotides line up with TRBD1. Looked up from germline, CDR1 is SGHRS and CDR2 is YFSETQ. The CDR3 extends over 14 amino acids. After removal of 2 bases from V and 5 bases from J, the junction contained 4 bases not matched to a gene.

This clone was recorded a few times. This rearrangement joins TRBV13 to TRBJ2-1; 10 bases match TRBD2. With V trimmed by 3 bases and J by 6 bases, 14 bases remained unmatched. In germline, CDR1 is PRHDT, CDR2 FYEKMQ (reference sequence). The CDR3 is made up of 18 amino acids. The CDR3 region has the DNA TGTGCCAGCAGCTTGGGTCAGGTAGCGGGGGGACCGGGCAATGAGCAGTTCTTC. Encoded protein: CASSLGQVAGGPGNEQFF.

The chain carries TRBV7-8 and TRBJ1-1; D perhaps matches TRBD1 (6 bases). The CDR3 is 15 amino acids. In germline, CDR1 is SGHVS, CDR2 FQNEAQ. V was trimmed by 0 bases and J by 4 bases, leaving 12 bases between them. For the CDR3, the DNA is TGTGCCAGCAGCTTAGCCCAACCACAGGGCACTGAAGCTTTCTTT. Translated: CASSLAQPQGTEAFF. The variable domain in full, with the rest retrieved from reference TRBV7-8 and TRBJ1-1, is GAGVSQSPRYKVAKRGQDVALRCDPISGHVSLFWYQQALGQGPEFLTYFQNEAQLDKSGLPSDRFFAERPEGSVSTLKIQRTQQEDSAVYLCASSLAQPQGTEAFFGQGTRLTVV.

V is TRBV19 and J is TRBJ1-1; TRBD1 matches 7 bases. Germline CDR1 and CDR2: LNHDA and SQIVND (reference sequence). The CDR3 is 16 residues long. The junction had 14 bases not matched to a gene; V was cut back by 5 bases and J by 5 bases. CDR3 nucleotide sequence: TGTGCCAGTAGTTTGCCCGGGACAGCGAAGGGGACTGAAGCTTTCTTT. Amino acid sequence: CASSLPGTAKGTEAFF.

The chain recombines TRBV7-2 with TRBJ2-5; D is undetermined. Trimming shortened V by 4 bases and J by 10 bases, and 13 bases separated the two germline ends. This CDR3 is built from 12 residues. Germline CDR1 reads SGHTA; CDR2 reads FQGNSA. The DNA of the CDR3 is TGTGCCAGCAGCTCGCCCTTGAGTATCCAGTACTTC. This encodes CASSSPLSIQYF.

Remarks on this clone: One end of the junction does not line up with germline, which may come from a read error. The rearrangement links TRBV19 to TRBJ2-7; 7 bases are shared with TRBD1. The CDR3 has 13 residues. Germline V gene lookup returns CDR1 LNHDA and CDR2 SQIVND (reference sequence). CDR3 protein: CASSEQGSYEQYF. As DNA, the CDR3 is TGTGCTAGTAGTGAACAGGGGTCCTACGAGCAGTACTTC.

This clone occurred once. The gene calls are TRBV30 and TRBJ1-1; D might be TRBD1 (5 bases). The CDR3 has 13 amino acids. Germline loops: CDR1 GTSNPN, CDR2 SVGIG (reference sequence). V shed 2 bases and J shed 3 bases, with 10 bases lying between them. The CDR3 nucleotides are TGTGCCTGGAGTACCCGGGGGGACACTGAAGCTTTCTTT. It specifies CAWSTRGDTEAFF.

V is TRBV9 and J is TRBJ1-1; weak D call: TRBD1 (6 bases). The CDR3 runs to 17 residues. Looked up from germline, CDR1 is SGDLS and CDR2 is YYNGEE. The ends were cut back, 0 bases at V and 1 base at J, with 16 bases in the middle. CDR3 residues: CASSVANTGGANTEAFF. Written as DNA, the CDR3 is TGTGCCAGCAGCGTAGCTAATACGGGGGGCGCGAACACTGAAGCTTTCTTT.

The chain recombines TRBV19 with TRBJ1-1; 7 bases fit TRBD1. CDR1 LNHDA and CDR2 SQIVND come from the germline V gene (reference sequence). The CDR3 is made up of 14 amino acids. J was trimmed by 7 bases and V by 8 bases; bases with no gene match: 13. The CDR3 region has the DNA TGTGCCAGTGCCTCCGGGACAGAACTTTTTGAAGCTTTCTTT. Its translation: CASASGTELFEAFF.

A single count supports this clone. The J gene is TRBJ1-4, the V gene TRBV18, with 9 bases identical to TRBD1. The CDR3 has 16 residues. The V segment lost 3 bases and the J segment 7 bases; nucleotides outside the gene matches: 9. The germline V gene encodes CDR1 KGHSH and CDR2 LQKENI. The CDR3: CASSPTKGQGGEKLFF. CDR3 coding DNA: TGTGCCAGCTCACCGACGAAGGGACAGGGTGGTGAAAAACTGTTTTTT.

This chain's CDR3 is CACGTGGTYGYTF. The DNA for the CDR3 is TGTGCCTGCGGGACAGGGGGGACCTATGGCTACACCTTC. The V call is TRBV30, the J call TRBJ1-2; 11 bases are shared with TRBD1. Germline values: CDR1 GTSNPN, CDR2 SVGIG (reference sequence). The CDR3 contains 13 residues. The V segment lost 6 bases and the J segment 4 bases; nucleotides outside the gene matches: 4.

The chain carries TRBV27 and TRBJ2-3; TRBD2 matches 12 bases. The germline CDR1 and CDR2 sequences are MNHEY and SMNVEV (reference sequence). CDR3 length equals 18 residues. With V trimmed by 6 bases and J by 6 bases, 16 bases remained unmatched. The CDR3 loop reads CASRPRGVTSGSADTQYF. The CDR3 DNA follows: TGTGCCAGCAGGCCGAGGGGAGTGACTAGCGGGAGTGCCGATACGCAGTATTTT.

The table lists this clone with many counts. This rearrangement joins TRBV15 to TRBJ1-2; D perhaps matches TRBD1 (6 bases). This CDR3 region has 16 residues. Deletions cut 0 bases from V and 3 bases from J, with 14 bases between. Germline loops: CDR1 LNHNV, CDR2 YYDKDF (reference sequence). CDR3 sequence reads: CATSRDFRTGYYGYTF. In DNA form, the CDR3 reads TGTGCCACCAGCAGAGATTTCCGCACAGGGTACTATGGCTACACCTTC.